These 12 T cell receptor beta chains share one sample of origin, sequenced in a study. MiXCR, run by TCRdb on the 5' RACE reads, gives a single entry per CDR3 protein. Of about 10,000 distinct CDR3 sequences listed, under 50% are singletons. The sorted Tregs were CD4+CD25+CD127-/low cells. Sequenced sample: Tregs sorted from a lymph node. These receptors were taken from a female donor with breast cancer.

This clonotype was observed a handful of times. V is TRBV5-1 and J is TRBJ2-1, with D perhaps given as TRBD1 or TRBD2 (5 bases each). The CDR3 runs 15 residues. Germline V gene sequence: CDR1 SGHRS, CDR2 YFSETQ. The V gene lost 4 bases and the J gene lost 8 bases, with 19 bases spanning the gap. The CDR3 spells CASSPWDGLADEQFF. CDR3 sequence (DNA): TGCGCCAGCAGCCCCTGGGACGGCCTAGCTGATGAGCAGTTCTTC.

This clonotype occurred once. The chain carries TRBV5-1 and TRBJ2-7, with 11 bases identical to TRBD1. This CDR3 is 16 amino acids long. The V and J ends lost 3 bases and 3 bases, in that order; junction bases with no gene match: 8. The germline V gene encodes CDR1 SGHRS and CDR2 YFSETQ. CDR3 DNA sequence: TGCGCCAGCAGCTCGGGACAGGGGGAATCTTACTACGAGCAGTACTTC. This encodes CASSSGQGESYYEQYF.

The V and J genes are TRBV9 and TRBJ1-6; TRBD1 aligns across 7 bases. This CDR3 spans 16 amino acids. CDR1 and CDR2 from the germline V gene are SGDLS and YYNGEE. V gave up 3 bases and J gave up 8 bases; unmatched junction bases: 11. CDR3 coding DNA: TGTGCCAGCAGCGCTGCAATCGACAGGGCTGATTCACCCCTCCACTTT. As protein: CASSAAIDRADSPLHF.

The rearrangement uses TRBV5-1 and TRBJ2-7; D remains ambiguous. The CDR3 has 14 residues. The V end lost 1 base, the J end lost 2 bases, and 10 bases lay between the germline ends. Germline V gene sequence: CDR1 SGHRS, CDR2 YFSETQ. This CDR3 reads CASSLFGSTYEQYF. The CDR3 region has the DNA TGCGCCAGCAGCTTGTTTGGCTCTACCTACGAGCAGTACTTC.

This clonotype is termed medium-sized (0.01 to 0.1%). At one end the junction does not follow the germline gene, possibly because of a read error. This chain uses TRBV7-7 with TRBJ1-5; no clear D gene. Germline CDR1 is SSHAT and CDR2 is FNYEAQ (reference sequence). This CDR3 is 14 amino acids long. As DNA, the CDR3 is TGTGCTAGCAGCGTAGTTCCTTCTTATCAGCCCCAGCATTTT. This translates into CASSVVPSYQPQHF.

This clonotype was observed a handful of times. The chain joins TRBV4-1 to TRBJ2-1; 8 bases agree with TRBD2. With 4 bases clipped from V and 5 bases from J, the junction kept 10 bases outside the gene matches. Germline V gene lookup returns CDR1 MGHRA and CDR2 YSYEKL. The CDR3 sequence is 16 residues long. The CDR3 region has the DNA TGCGCCAGCAGCCCTTACACGGGGGGGACAAACAATGAGCAGTTCTTC. As protein: CASSPYTGGTNNEQFF.

This clonotype was detected only a few times. The V call is TRBV4-1, the J call TRBJ2-5; TRBD1 matches at 9 bases. This CDR3 contains 16 residues. With 0 bases clipped from V and 5 bases from J, the junction kept 7 bases outside the gene matches. CDR1 and CDR2 from the germline V gene are MGHRA and YSYEKL. The CDR3 here is CASSQDRGQGDETQYF. The CDR3 DNA sequence: TGCGCCAGCAGCCAAGACCGGGGACAGGGCGACGAGACCCAGTACTTC.

Only a few counts were recorded for this clonotype. The chain carries TRBV24-1 and TRBJ2-5; possibly TRBD2 for D (5 bases). The CDR3 has 13 residues. The V gene's germline CDR1 is KGHDR and CDR2 SFDVKD. Trimming stripped 2 bases from V and 3 bases from J, with 6 bases between. The CDR3 DNA sequence: TGTGCCACCAGTGATTCCGGGAAAGAGACCCAGTACTTC. Protein: CATSDSGKETQYF.

The chain employs TRBV5-1 and TRBJ2-7; D remains ambiguous. Germline loops: CDR1 SGHRS, CDR2 YFSETQ. Trimming stripped 4 bases from V and 0 bases from J, with 2 bases between. This CDR3 region has 11 residues. The CDR3 region has the DNA TGCGCCAGCAGCAACTCCTACGAGCAGTACTTC. Translating gives CASSNSYEQYF.

This chain uses TRBV6-5 with TRBJ1-2, with 8 bases matching TRBD1. Trimming took 5 bases from V and 4 from J; bases not matched to a gene: 9. CDR1 is MNHEY, CDR2 SVGAGI, per germline. The CDR3 is 15 amino acids. This CDR3 reads CASSPGRGPGYGYTF. The CDR3 coding sequence is TGTGCCAGCAGTCCAGGCAGGGGGCCTGGCTATGGCTACACCTTC.

This clonotype was seen just once. One end of the junction does not line up with germline, which may come from a read error. The chain employs TRBV9 and TRBJ1-6; 7 bases line up with TRBD1. The length of the CDR3 is 16 residues. CDR1 SGDLS and CDR2 YYNGEE come from the germline V gene. CDR3 sequence (DNA): TGTGCCAACAGCGCTGCAATCGACAGGGCTGATTCACCCCTCCACTTT. Residues: CANSAAIDRADSPLHF. Based on the CDR3 plus reference TRBV9 and TRBJ1-6, the full variable domain is DSGVTQTPKHLITATGQRVTLRCSPRSGDLSVYWYQQSLDQGLQFLIQYYNGEERAKGNILERFSAQQFPDLHSELNLSSLELGDSALYFCANSAAIDRADSPLHFGNGTRLTVT.

Only a few counts were recorded for this clonotype. The genes are TRBV4-1 and TRBJ2-7; possible D gene TRBD1, 6 bases. The germline gives CDR1 MGHRA, CDR2 YSYEKL. This CDR3 is built from 13 residues. The germline V and J ends were trimmed by 2 bases and 3 bases, with 8 bases remaining between them. DNA of the CDR3: TGCGCCAGCAGCCAATGGACAGACTACGAGCAGTACTTC. This codes for CASSQWTDYEQYF.